Listed below are T cell receptor beta chains from one sample, sequenced in a study of OX40 agonist ivuxolimab in advanced cancers. Sequencing was performed with immunoSEQ multiplex PCR; in TCRdb, only in-frame clones are kept and a portion is missing. This table holds about 120,000 clones, 80% to 90% found once. The sequenced sample was CD4+ or CD8+ T cells sorted from blood, obtained in a trial of the OX40 agonist ivuxolimab. The receptors derive from an adult with an advanced solid tumor such as melanoma, head and neck, liver or kidney cancer. Each CDR3 is given with its conserved first and last residue. A D gene is named only where the DNA matches it firmly. Where a row states a size, it is once, few, many or the class of an expanded clone; other rows omit it.

v_gene	j_gene	abundance	len	d_gene	CDR3nt	CDR3aa
TRBV6-6	TRBJ2-7	-	13	-	TGTGCCAGCAGTCGGGGCCGCCCCTCCGAGCAGTACTTC	CASSRGRPSEQYF
TRBV9	TRBJ2-5	-	17	TRBD2	TGTGCCAGCAGCGTTTCATGGGGCGGGGGGCCTAAAGAGACCCAGTACTTC	CASSVSWGGGPKETQYF
TRBV27	TRBJ1-6	-	17	TRBD1	TGTGCCAGCAGTTTCGGCGTCGCGACAGGGTATCGTTCACCCCTCCACTTT	CASSFGVATGYRSPLHF
TRBV10-3	TRBJ2-2	-	14	-	TGTGCCATCAGTGAACAGGGTAACACCGGGGAGCTGTTTTTT	CAISEQGNTGELFF
TRBV18	TRBJ2-1	-	15	-	TGTGCCAGCTCACCAAAGGGGCTAGCCGAAAGGGAGCAGTTCTTC	CASSPKGLAEREQFF
TRBV27	TRBJ2-1	-	13	-	TGTGCCAGCGGACGGCTCCCCTACAATGAGCAGTTCTTC	CASGRLPYNEQFF
TRBV18	TRBJ2-3	-	17	TRBD2	TGTGCCAGCTCACCCTCAGGTCGGGGGGGCCGCACAGATACGCAGTATTTT	CASSPSGRGGRTDTQYF
TRBV2	TRBJ1-4	-	14	-	TGTGCCAGCCGCACAGGGTCCAATAATGAAAAACTGTTTTTT	CASRTGSNNEKLFF
TRBV5-1	TRBJ2-4	-	15	TRBD2	TGCGCCAGCAGCCAGACTAGCGGGGGGGCCGGCATTCAGTACTTC	CASSQTSGGAGIQYF
TRBV27	TRBJ2-7	-	16	-	TGTGCCAGCAGTCCAATTATTAGGCAGTATTCCTTCGAGCAGTACTTC	CASSPIIRQYSFEQYF
TRBV7-2	TRBJ1-2	-	13	-	TGTGCCAGCAGCTCCGCAGCAAACTATGGCTACACCTTC	CASSSAANYGYTF
TRBV19	TRBJ1-6	once	14	TRBD1	TGTGCCAGTAGTAAGGACAGGCCGAATTCACCCCTCCACTTT	CASSKDRPNSPLHF
TRBV7-9	TRBJ1-2	-	14	TRBD1	TGTGCCAGCAGCCGAATACAGGGGGCCAACGGCTACACCTTC	CASSRIQGANGYTF
TRBV27	TRBJ2-2	-	13	-	TGTGCCATACAGCTAACGAACACCGGGGAGCTGTTTTTT	CAIQLTNTGELFF
TRBV27	TRBJ1-1	once	14	-	TGTGCCAGCAGTTTATGGGGGGAGAACACTGAAGCTTTCTTT	CASSLWGENTEAFF
TRBV28	TRBJ1-5	few	11	-	TGTGCCAGCCCTGTAAGACAGCCCCAGCATTTT	CASPVRQPQHF
TRBV5-6	TRBJ1-6	-	16	-	TGTGCCAGCAGCTTGAGTCAGAGCTCCTATAATTCACCCCTCCACTTT	CASSLSQSSYNSPLHF
TRBV28	TRBJ2-7	-	13	-	TGTGCCAGCAGTTTGGGGGACATCGTAGGGCAGTACTTC	CASSLGDIVGQYF
TRBV18	TRBJ1-4	once	14	-	TGTGCCAGCTCACCAGAAGGGGTTGATGAAAAACTGTTTTTT	CASSPEGVDEKLFF
TRBV29-1	TRBJ2-4	-	14	TRBD1	TGCAGCGTTGAAGTAGGACAGGGGGTAAACATTCAGTACTTC	CSVEVGQGVNIQYF
TRBV28	TRBJ1-1	-	15	-	TGTGCCAGCAGTTTAGTTCCATATGGGAACACTGAAGCTTTCTTT	CASSLVPYGNTEAFF
TRBV5-4	TRBJ2-1	-	18	TRBD2	TGTGCCAGCAGCTTGGAGAGGCTAGCGGGGGGTAGATACAATGAGCAGTTCTTC	CASSLERLAGGRYNEQFF
TRBV5-1	TRBJ1-1	-	14	-	TGCGCCAGCAGCTTGGCCCGGGCAGACACTGAAGCTTTCTTT	CASSLARADTEAFF
TRBV7-6	TRBJ2-5	-	18	TRBD2	TGTGCCAGCAGCTTATTGATCGGGACTAGCGGGGGGGTAGAGACCCAGTACTTC	CASSLLIGTSGGVETQYF
TRBV14	TRBJ2-5	-	15	TRBD2	TGTGCCAGCAGCCTCCGGGGACTAGCTTTGGAGACCCAGTACTTC	CASSLRGLALETQYF
TRBV9	TRBJ2-1	once	16	TRBD2	TGTGCCAGCAGCGTAGGACTAGCGGGGGGCTACAATGAGCAGTTCTTC	CASSVGLAGGYNEQFF
TRBV12-1	TRBJ2-5	-	21	-	TGTGCCAGCAGCTTAGGAGGGATGACCCGGACCAGGGATATTATTAAATGGACCCAGTACTTC	CASSLGGMTRTRDIIKWTQYF
TRBV10-3	TRBJ2-3	-	13	-	TGTGCCATCAGAACTGGGGCCGGTGATACGCAGTATTTT	CAIRTGAGDTQYF
TRBV28	TRBJ1-5	once	13	-	TGTGCCAGCAGTGGGACGGACAGCCGACCCCAGCATTTT	CASSGTDSRPQHF
TRBV5-1	TRBJ2-7	-	14	-	TGCGCCAGCAGCTTACAGGCCTCCTCCTACGAGCAGTACTTC	CASSLQASSYEQYF
TRBV4-2	TRBJ2-7	-	16	-	TGTGCCAGCAGCCAAGATGAATACGGCGGATCCTACGAGCAGTACTTC	CASSQDEYGGSYEQYF
TRBV10-1	TRBJ2-1	-	15	-	TGCGCCAGCAGTGAGTCTGGGGGGCAATACAATGAGCAGTTCTTC	CASSESGGQYNEQFF
TRBV7-7	TRBJ2-1	-	14	-	TGTGCTAGCAGCTTATCCCAAGCGGTCAATGAGCAGTTCTTC	CASSLSQAVNEQFF
TRBV7-3	TRBJ2-1	-	15	TRBD2	TGTGCCAGCAGCTTATATACTAGCGGGGCCGATGAGCAGTTCTTC	CASSLYTSGADEQFF
TRBV27	TRBJ1-6	-	14	-	TGTGCCAGCAGTTTAAGGGAAGGGGTTTCACCCCTCCACTTT	CASSLREGVSPLHF
TRBV4-3	TRBJ2-5	-	15	-	TGCGCCAGCAGGCCTAGCTTAGCCCCGCAAGAGACCCAGTACTTC	CASRPSLAPQETQYF
TRBV7-8	TRBJ2-1	few	14	-	TGTGCCAGCAGCTTAGACCAGGGAAGGAATGAGCAGTTCTTC	CASSLDQGRNEQFF
TRBV7-2	TRBJ2-3	-	17	TRBD2	TGTGCCAGCAGCTTGGGACTAGCGTTTGGCCTTGGAGATACGCAGTATTTT	CASSLGLAFGLGDTQYF
TRBV28	TRBJ1-4	-	15	TRBD1	TGTGCCAGCAGCGCCCCGGGACAGGGACGTGAAAAACTGTTTTTT	CASSAPGQGREKLFF